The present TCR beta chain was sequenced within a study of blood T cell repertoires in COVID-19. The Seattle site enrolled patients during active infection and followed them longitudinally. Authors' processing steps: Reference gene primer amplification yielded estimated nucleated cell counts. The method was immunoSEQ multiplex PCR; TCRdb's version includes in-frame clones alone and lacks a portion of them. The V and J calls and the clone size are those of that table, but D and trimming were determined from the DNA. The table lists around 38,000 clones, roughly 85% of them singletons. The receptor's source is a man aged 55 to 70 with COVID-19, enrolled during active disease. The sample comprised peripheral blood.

The CDR3 DNA is TGCAGCGTTGGAGCTTACCCCTATGGCTACACCTTC. This codes for CSVGAYPYGYTF. This chain connects TRBV29-1 to TRBJ1-2, with D unresolved. The CDR3 is 12 amino acids. V was pared by 4 bases and J by 4 bases, with 10 bases between. Germline V CDR1 and CDR2: SQVTM, ANQGSEA.